This T cell receptor (beta chain) was documented in a study of cytomegalovirus exposure and HLA in healthy donors (dated by TCRdb to the late 2010s). For the wider study: In an earlier analysis of around 540 of the donors, approximately 260 Gb of sequence data and some 100 million unique TCR beta sequences from about 190 million T cells were reported. Every discovery cohort repertoire had been produced on one sequencing platform. In an earlier analysis of roughly 580 of the donors, high-throughput TCR beta sequencing was used to judge whether each TCR beta V gene segment behaved as functional or pseudogenic. High-throughput TCR immunosequencing, statistical association of individual TCRs with disease status, and machine learning were combined to predict cytomegalovirus infection status. Several DR-DQ haplotypes were handled as single units for association and clustering because linkage in the cohort was strong. The number of donors typed differed by locus, with roughly 620-630 for A, B, C, DRB1 and DQB1, more than 500 for DQA1, 600 to 610 for DPA1, and some 470 for DPB1. Of the roughly 400 genotyped donors, approximately 83% fell in the genetic ancestry cluster associated with self-reported Caucasian donors. Alongside the repertoire data, information on donor age, sex, ethnicity and CMV serostatus was compiled. A later analysis re-analyzed previously published TCR beta repertoires from 666 donors and added high-resolution HLA genotyping to study TCR occurrence patterns. The study was designed to test whether signatures of past pathogen exposure could be identified by cataloging public T cell receptors. In the later analysis, no new phenotypic data were used to find candidate immune exposures; instead, reliance was placed on TCR beta sequences and their occurrence across donors. Among some 400 genotyped donors of the cohort, an average of roughly 230,000 unique TCR beta nucleotide sequences was sequenced per donor, of which 15% to 20% were non-productive. In addition to the first cohort of about 650 subjects, a separate validation cohort of 100 to 150 different subjects was used. An early release covering approximately 600 HLA-typed donors comprised about 300 gigabases of sequencing data and some 79 million unique TCR sequences. HLA typing included class I and class II loci at four-digit resolution. The study used immunosequencing to profile the T cell repertoires of around 600 subjects and linked those repertoires to cytomegalovirus serostatus. In a later genetic analysis, genome-wide SNP genotypes for about 55% of the roughly 700 donors were used, and that subset was treated as a discovery cohort. What the work shows at the level of the full study, not this receptor alone: Most TCR sequences were seen in very few donors, while some public TCRs were found in many individuals. At a false discovery rate of 0.05, a later analysis linked under 20,000 TCR beta sequences to specific HLA alleles. Several of the top co-occurrence clusters appeared to be linked to parvovirus B19, influenza, CMV and Epstein-Barr virus, according to a later analysis. The 87-base-pair reads could not distinguish some IMGT-functional V segments, including TRBV6-2 and TRBV6-3, so those segments were excluded. The study gave a list of 150 to 200 TCR beta chains associated with cytomegalovirus. In a later analysis, HLA-associated TCR beta chains showed more clonal expansion and lower generation probabilities than non-associated chains that were equally common. A later genetic analysis associated a missense DCLRE1C variant with V-gene and J-gene trimming of TCR beta chains, and an independent cohort replicated the association. Broadly in line with IMGT annotations, most TCR beta V segments showed up in productive rearrangements about 90% or about 30% of the time in an earlier analysis of several hundred of the donors. The only immune exposure information available for the cohort was CMV serostatus. A later analysis found that TCR association rates varied across HLA loci, with DRB1 alleles showing the most associated TCRs and HLA-C alleles the fewest. The sequencing pipeline was judged likely to have produced a cluster of highly shared sequence variants as a technical artifact. Because HLA typing was missing for some donors at each locus, association tests included only the typed subset. The authors suggested that the approach could potentially be extended to other disease states and immunological phenotypes. Correlated functional status among segregating V segments might be attributable to linkage disequilibrium, but an unknown experimental factor could not be ruled out. According to a later analysis, most CMV-associated TCR beta chains appeared to be HLA-restricted, and the HLA associations seemed to be driven largely by CMV exposure. The classifier was reported to diagnose cytomegalovirus status with high specificity and sensitivity in both the original and validation cohorts. This cohort had only TCR beta chains sequenced, and the lack of alpha or paired-chain data limited which features could be detected. A further reported finding was that TCR beta sequences accurately predicted the HLA-A and HLA-B alleles for most subjects in the first cohort. When HLA alleles, especially DR and DQ, strongly co-occurred, TCR associations were difficult to assign to individual alleles. In vitro tests confirmed that three of the cytomegalovirus-associated TCR beta chains recognize cytomegalovirus antigens. Presence/absence analyses assumed roughly uniform sequencing depth across donors, an assumption that may not hold. Because counts were too low, about 17 rarely observed V segments, including chromosome 9 orphons, were excluded from the earlier analysis of 500 to 700 of the donors. Compared with the approximately 600-donor mean, donors in an Asian-associated ancestry cluster had fewer N-insertions in productive TCRs, according to a later genetic analysis.

The cohort comprised around 700 healthy bone marrow donors. At the time of sampling, all cohort members were nominally healthy, though unrecorded immune exposures were likely present. The donor tested CMV seronegative, placing the donor among the approximately 400 seronegative members of the cohort. Each donor provided a peripheral blood sample, and peripheral blood mononuclear cells were used for TCR beta sequencing. The Qiagen DNeasy Blood Extraction Kit was used to extract genomic DNA from the blood cell samples. Library creation used the immunoSEQ multiplex PCR assay. For the multiplex PCR, a mixture combining 60 forward primers for TCR Vbeta segments and 13 reverse primers for TCR Jbeta segments was used. The CDR3 region of rearranged TCR beta genes was amplified from genomic DNA by a multiplex PCR assay. Amplified TCR beta libraries were sequenced as 87-base-pair reads on the Illumina HiSeq System. The original pipeline was this. A later analysis counted about 82 million unique TCR beta chains across the 666 repertoires, and 10 million to 12 million of these chains were shared by at least two donors. A nearest-neighbor algorithm error-corrected the raw reads and collapsed the reads into unique sequences, merging closely related sequences to remove PCR and sequencing errors. To assign V, D and J gene segments, CDR3 sequences were aligned to IMGT reference sequences. Each retained sequence needed at least a six-nucleotide match to both a V gene segment and a J gene segment. A rearrangement was called productive if the CDR3 had no stop codons and remained in frame with V and J, and every other rearrangement was called non-productive. CDR3 was defined by IMGT convention, running from the second conserved V-encoded cysteine to the conserved J-encoded phenylalanine. The earlier analysis of roughly 590 of the donors excluded sequences that lacked an unambiguous match to a single V gene segment. An earlier analysis of some 610 of the donors called V segments functional above 56.7% productive rearrangements and segregating when the between-donor standard deviation exceeded 5%. A statistical classification framework was built to diagnose cytomegalovirus status from the catalog of TCR beta chain sequences. V and J gene assignment, in a later analysis, came from comparing TCR nucleotide sequences with IMGT/GENE-DB human TR gene sequences. A later analysis assigned CDR3 sequences and most-parsimonious VDJ recombination scenarios with the TCRdist pipeline. In a later analysis, every TCR beta chain was defined by the combination of its CDR3 amino acid sequence and its V-gene family, and reads without a unique V-gene family were dropped. A later analysis removed 500 to 600 highly shared, low-generation-probability nucleotide sequences to deal with suspected cross-contamination and a sequencing artifact. In a later analysis, a clonal expansion index for each public chain was calculated from normalized within-repertoire ranks of inferred template counts. In a later analysis, generation probabilities were computed using a VDJ recombination model fitted to out-of-frame rearrangements, and the results were checked against IGoR. In a later analysis, TCR-TCR, TCR-HLA and TCR-CMV co-occurrence was scored with hypergeometric tests, and a repertoire-size bias correction was applied to TCR pairs. To estimate false discovery rates, a later analysis permuted the HLA or CMV assignments 20 times. In a later analysis, co-occurring TCRs were grouped using DBSCAN, with TCRdist sequence similarity added in when clustering inside HLA-allele-positive subsets. For co-occurrence clustering, repertoires with fewer than 30,000 or more than 120,000 public chains were excluded, along with about five repertoires with anomalous nucleotide sharing. TCRdb retrieved this table from immuneACCESS and kept in-frame rearrangements only. Not all clones are present; in checked studies, unresolved V genes account for under half, and no reason is known for the remainder. V and J calls plus clone size are reproduced from that table; the DNA served to infer D and trimming. Across this sample there are 90,000 to 100,000 clones, with roughly 76% seen only once. The ten most abundant clones make up 2.5% of the sample.

This clone was found once. Its antigen remains undetermined. Per-base quality was not reported, and no clone a single base away is much larger than it. CDR1 and CDR2, looked up from the germline V gene (reference sequence), are GTSNPN and SVGIG. The CDR3 numbers 13 residues from cysteine through phenylalanine. Of the read, only the CDR3 DNA is kept; its 39 bases are in frame from base 1. V sheds 2 bases and J sheds 5 bases, leaving 13 bases between their ends. This TCR came from a man between 50 and 59 years old in good health and CMV-seronegative. Sequenced: PBMCs. Recombination linked TRBV30 to TRBJ2-7, and the D gene may be TRBD1, 6 bases matching. The CDR3 region: CAWSYRVVDEQYF. The nucleotide sequence reads TGTGCCTGGAGTTACAGGGTGGTCGACGAGCAGTACTTC.